The present T cell receptor (beta chain) was sequenced within a study of T cells in Graves' hyperthyroidism and ophthalmopathy (dated by TCRdb to about 2019). Looking at the study overall: Peripheral blood was sampled at the time of initial diagnosis, prior to any treatment. A discovery cohort of approximately 100 patients, 43 with Graves' ophthalmopathy and about 58 with stable Graves' hyperthyroidism, was used to find distinguishing TCR V-J signatures. Whether ophthalmopathy could be predicted prospectively was tested in an independent validation cohort made up of approximately 19 hyperthyroidism patients plus 17 patients who later progressed to ophthalmopathy. The approximately 98 discovery patients were randomly divided into training and test sets at a 7:3 ratio. Thyroid tissue and blood T-cell repertoires from several Graves' hyperthyroidism patients were also compared in the study. Following sampling, methimazole starting at 30 mg daily was given to hyperthyroidism patients, and high-dose intravenous methylprednisolone was given to ophthalmopathy patients. TCR Vbeta CDR3 sequencing of 120 to 150 peripheral blood samples (roughly 43 ophthalmopathy, around 80 hyperthyroidism and around 17 progressor patients) is reported in the paper. General conclusions and limits of the study: In validation, progression to ophthalmopathy was predicted by the model with nearly 71% sensitivity and 72% to 85% specificity, a median of around 6.5 months before onset. Most expanded thyroid clonotypes (frequency above 0.001) were also detected in blood, a finding suggesting that blood repertoires may reflect thyroid immune responses. In cross-validation, a model built on a 13 V-J signature told ophthalmopathy apart from stable hyperthyroidism with under 90% sensitivity and around 84% specificity, and in testing the same model reached 80%/75%. Sample size was not statistically predetermined, and investigators were not blinded to group allocation.

Stable Graves' hyperthyroidism was defined as the absence of progression to ophthalmopathy over 18 months of follow-up. Hyperthyroidism patients were aged 18 to 65 years and newly diagnosed, with disease duration of less than 2 months. Any patient with an uncontrolled infection, another autoimmune disease, pregnancy or lactation was excluded. Diagnoses were established on the basis of clinical symptoms, serum thyroxine and TRAb, thyroid ultrasound, and orbital computed tomography. PBMCs were isolated from approximately 10 ml of fresh peripheral blood by Ficoll-Paque density gradient centrifugation. Trizol reagent was used to extract total RNA, and RNA quality was then checked on an Agilent 2100 Bioanalyzer. V sheds 4 bases and J sheds 7 bases, leaving 11 bases between their ends. Per the germline V gene, ENHRY is the CDR1 and SYGVKD is the CDR2. The CDR3, cysteine through phenylalanine, is 13 amino acids long. Only CDR3 DNA is held: 39 bases, read in frame from base 1.

The TCR beta CDR3 regions were amplified from RNA transcripts. For the first round of RT-PCR on the TCR CDR3, the HTBI primer set was used together with the Qiagen OneStep RT-PCR kit. The libraries were constructed in a second round of multiplex PCR and then size-selected and purified. Sequencing of the libraries was done on an Illumina HiSeq2000 using paired-end 100 bp reads. The source study handled its data this way. SOAPnuke was used to process the raw data, throwing out any read that contained adapters or uncalled bases, had a mean Phred below 15, or lacked an exact constant-primer or identifier match. High-quality paired reads were merged with COPE v1.2.5, and unique nucleotide sequences were defined as clonotypes. MiTCR v1.1 was used to align clonotypes to the IMGT TRBV, TRBD and TRBJ reference segments. The analysis included only V-J combinations with a frequency above 0.0001, which together covered around 99% of the repertoires. The TCS score was defined as F50 (clonal expansion) divided by E x V (chaos), with BLOSUM62-based TCRdist calculated between CDR3 peptides within each V-J. Welch's t-statistics and random forest reduced several hundred V-J features to roughly 13, which were used in a naive Bayes classifier (R e1071). Through fastp at Q25 and MiXCR, TCRdb rebuilt clones from the public reads, retaining in-frame beta chains. Here each entry gathers all rows of one CDR3 protein and keeps the most common genes and DNA. V and J calls and clone size were set by TCRdb, not the authors. The sample includes around 350,000 distinct CDR3 sequences, with about a fifth observed a single time. About 4% of the sample is taken by the ten largest.

The sample holds many counts of this clonotype. What antigen it recognizes has not been identified. The sample holds no much larger clone one base away, and base qualities are not on file. The sample consisted of blood. The clonotype was recovered from a woman between 18 and 29 years old with Graves' hyperthyroidism. The chain couples TRBV10-3 to TRBJ1-5; the D region possibly corresponds to TRBD1 (6 bases align). CDR3 sequence: CAISGEGGQPQHF. The DNA sequence is TGTGCCATCAGTGGTGAGGGGGGCCAGCCCCAGCATTTT.